The 31 T cell receptor beta chains below all came from one sample that was sequenced in a study of shared clonotypes between healthy human individuals. CD8 cells regarded as naive lacked CD45RO, were positively chosen for CCR7, and omitted terminally differentiated effector memory CD45RA+ cells. This table comes from immunoSEQ multiplex PCR, and its TCRdb copy is limited to in-frame clones, with some not included. The repertoire has roughly 1,800,000 clones, around 96% of them found once; the top ten carry more than 0.9%. Specimen: naive CD8+ T cells sorted from blood. The receptors stem from a man between 18 and 35 years old in good health.

This clone was observed a single time. The chain joins TRBV6-6 to TRBJ1-4; D call uncertain. Germline V gives CDR1 MNHNY, CDR2 SVGAGI (reference sequence). V was trimmed by 6 bases and J by 6 bases, leaving 8 bases between them. There are 12 residues in the CDR3. The CDR3 reads CASRLLDEKLFF. The DNA of the CDR3 is TGTGCCAGCAGATTACTTGATGAAAAACTGTTTTTT.

The J gene is TRBJ2-7, the V gene TRBV11-2; TRBD1 agrees at 10 bases. The CDR3 sequence is 16 residues long. Trimming removed 3 bases from V and 5 bases from J; junction bases left unmatched: 10. CDR1 is SGHAT, CDR2 FQNNGV, per germline. CDR3 nucleotide sequence: TGTGCCAGCAGCTTTTTTATGGGACAGGGGACCCACGAGCAGTACTTC. Amino acids: CASSFFMGQGTHEQYF. Combining the CDR3 with reference TRBV11-2 and TRBJ2-7 gives the whole variable domain EAGVAQSPRYKIIEKRQSVAFWCNPISGHATLYWYQQILGQGPKLLIQFQNNGVVDDSQLPKDRFSAERLKGVDSTLKIQPAKLEDSAVYLCASSFFMGQGTHEQYFGPGTRLTVT.

The chain is built from TRBV6-1 and TRBJ2-2, with a weak D call TRBD1 (6 bases). Germline CDR1 and CDR2: MNHNS and SASEGT. The CDR3 has 15 amino acids. V lost 7 bases and J lost 0, with 12 bases in between. CDR3 residues: CASMEGTTNTGELFF. CDR3 nucleotides: TGTGCCAGCATGGAAGGGACAACGAACACCGGGGAGCTGTTTTTT.

The chain carries TRBV10-3 and TRBJ2-3, with D hard to call. Germline-derived CDR1 and CDR2 are ENHRY and SYGVKD. Trimming pared 3 bases from V and 0 bases from J, leaving 13 bases between. The CDR3 extends over 16 amino acids. The CDR3: CAISDRLLASTDTQYF. CDR3 nucleotides: TGTGCCATCAGTGACAGGCTTCTTGCGAGCACAGATACGCAGTATTTT.

The rearrangement uses TRBV11-2 and TRBJ2-7; 7 bases fit TRBD1. The CDR3 sequence is 17 residues long. The V gene end was trimmed by 2 bases and the J gene end by 2 bases; junction bases not matched to a gene: 12. CDR1 and CDR2 from the germline V gene are SGHAT and FQNNGV. Here the CDR3 reads CASSLSRLDRIPYEQYF. As DNA, the CDR3 is TGTGCCAGCAGCTTATCCCGTCTGGACAGGATACCCTACGAGCAGTACTTC.

This clone showed up just once. The gene calls are TRBV9 and TRBJ2-7; no reliable D call. Trimming took 0 bases from V and 3 from J, leaving 7 bases between them. This CDR3 contains 13 residues. Looked up from germline, CDR1 is SGDLS and CDR2 is YYNGEE. The CDR3 DNA follows: TGTGCCAGCAGCGTAGCTCTTGACTACGAGCAGTACTTC. Amino acids: CASSVALDYEQYF.

The V and J genes are TRBV29-1 and TRBJ1-2; weak D call: TRBD1 (6 bases). V was pared by 1 base and J by 4 bases, with 10 bases between. This CDR3 has 13 amino acids. Germline V gives CDR1 SQVTM, CDR2 ANQGSEA. In DNA form, the CDR3 reads TGCAGCGTTGAAGTACAGGGAACCTATGGCTACACCTTC. As protein: CSVEVQGTYGYTF.

The chain joins TRBV28 to TRBJ1-6; 8 positions match TRBD1. CDR1 and CDR2 (germline): MDHEN, SYDVKM. Trimming removed 5 bases from V and 7 bases from J; junction bases left unmatched: 10. The CDR3 is 16 amino acids. The CDR3 bases are TGTGCCAGCAGTCCTACAGGGGGTGAAGTAAATTCACCCCTCCACTTT. It encodes CASSPTGGEVNSPLHF.

The chain has TRBV30 and TRBJ2-3; TRBD2 aligns across 10 bases. Trimming cost V 4 bases and J 1 base; bases outside gene matches: 2. The CDR3 covers 14 residues. Germline assignment: CDR1 GTSNPN and CDR2 SVGIG (reference sequence). The CDR3 is CAWTLAGGTDTQYF. The CDR3 DNA follows: TGTGCCTGGACGCTAGCGGGGGGCACAGATACGCAGTATTTT.

The sample holds a few counts of this clone. V gene TRBV4-1 combines with J gene TRBJ1-1; weak D call: TRBD1 (5 bases). The CDR3 runs to 13 residues. Deletions cut 0 bases from V and 5 bases from J, with 7 bases between. Per germline, CDR1 MGHRA and CDR2 YSYEKL. In DNA, the CDR3 is TGCGCCAGCAGCCAAGAAGGGGTTACTGAAGCTTTCTTT. Its protein product is CASSQEGVTEAFF.

Points on this clone: The sample holds other DNA sequences that translate to the same CDR3. The chain employs TRBV30 and TRBJ1-1; D unresolved. CDR3 length: 12 residues. Germline V CDR1 and CDR2: GTSNPN, SVGIG (reference sequence). Trimming shortened V by 0 bases and J by 2 bases, and 4 bases separated the two germline ends. CDR3 region: CAWSVPNTEAFF. CDR3 DNA sequence: TGTGCCTGGAGTGTTCCAAACACTGAAGCTTTCTTT.

In the case of this clone: Other DNA sequences from this sample encode an identical CDR3 as well. The chain couples TRBV4-1 to TRBJ2-7; possible D gene TRBD2, 6 bases. The CDR3 is made up of 15 amino acids. Germline CDR1 reads MGHRA; CDR2 reads YSYEKL. V dropped 0 bases and J dropped 1 base, with 10 bases sitting between them. CDR3 bases: TGCGCCAGCAGCCAAGACCGCGGGGCGTCCTACGAGCAGTACTTC. It encodes CASSQDRGASYEQYF.

The genes are TRBV7-9 and TRBJ2-2; tentative D call: TRBD2 (7 bases). Trimming cost V 5 bases and J 0 bases, with 13 bases left between them. The CDR3 is 16 amino acids. Germline V gene sequence: CDR1 SEHNR, CDR2 FQNEAQ (reference sequence). This CDR3 is CASSARGGANTGELFF. In DNA, the CDR3 is TGTGCCAGCAGCGCACGCGGGGGCGCGAACACCGGGGAGCTGTTTTTT.

Remarks on this clone: This sample includes further DNA sequences coding for the same CDR3. The CDR3 here is CASSLRDSAYEQYF. DNA of the CDR3: TGCGCCAGCAGCCTCCGGGACAGCGCCTACGAGCAGTACTTC. This chain links TRBV4-1 with TRBJ2-7; 7 bases fit TRBD1. CDR1 is MGHRA, CDR2 YSYEKL, per germline. V was pared by 4 bases and J by 2 bases, with 5 bases of the junction left unmatched. CDR3 length: 14 amino acids.

For this clone: This specimen includes other DNA sequences encoding the same CDR3. This sequence joins TRBV7-6 and TRBJ2-7, with D possibly TRBD2 on 5 matching bases. The ends were cut back, 1 base at V and 2 bases at J, with 9 bases in the middle. The CDR3 sequence is 14 residues long. CDR1 and CDR2 from the germline V gene are SGHVS and FNYEAQ. The CDR3 sequence is CASSLEPGTYEQYF. DNA of the CDR3: TGTGCCAGCAGCTTAGAACCGGGAACCTACGAGCAGTACTTC.

V gene TRBV2 combines with J gene TRBJ2-7; a possible D gene is TRBD2 (5 bases). The CDR3 has 16 amino acids. Germline-derived CDR1 and CDR2 are SNHLY and FYNNEI. Trimming removed 6 bases from V and 2 bases from J, with 20 bases in between. CDR3: CASREEEGTLPYEQYF. DNA of the CDR3: TGTGCCAGCAGGGAGGAAGAAGGCACCTTACCCTACGAGCAGTACTTC.

The rearrangement joins TRBV5-6 to TRBJ2-7, with 7 bases that match TRBD2. CDR3 length: 14 residues. Germline V gene sequence: CDR1 SGHDT, CDR2 YYEEEE. V lost 2 bases to trimming and J lost 3 bases; unmatched junction nucleotides: 5. The CDR3 loop is CASSFRGGDYEQYF. The CDR3 nucleotides are TGTGCCAGCAGCTTTCGTGGGGGGGACTACGAGCAGTACTTC.

The genes are TRBV27 and TRBJ2-7; 11 bases match TRBD2. Germline V gives CDR1 MNHEY, CDR2 SMNVEV (reference sequence). The CDR3 runs 14 residues. The J segment lost 3 bases and the V segment lost 8 bases, leaving 6 bases of the junction unmatched. The CDR3 sequence: CASRFGTSGYEQYF. The CDR3 coding sequence is TGTGCCAGCCGCTTCGGGACTAGCGGCTACGAGCAGTACTTC.

The chain couples TRBV6-1 to TRBJ2-3; tentative D call: TRBD1 (5 bases). V was pared by 2 bases and J by 2 bases, with 14 bases between. This CDR3 region has 16 residues. Germline CDR1 and CDR2: MNHNS and SASEGT. The CDR3 DNA follows: TGTGCCAGCAGTGAATATAAGGGGCCTTCCACAGATACGCAGTATTTT. Encoded protein: CASSEYKGPSTDTQYF.

The V call is TRBV7-9, the J call TRBJ2-2; possibly TRBD1 or TRBD2 for D (6 bases each). The CDR3 extends over 16 amino acids. Germline V gene data show CDR1 as SEHNR and CDR2 as FQNEAQ (reference sequence). V was cut by 3 bases and J by 2 bases, with 13 bases left in between. The CDR3 is CASSFSGGNNTGELFF. The CDR3 DNA is TGTGCCAGCAGCTTCTCCGGGGGCAATAACACCGGGGAGCTGTTTTTT.

The chain couples TRBV7-8 to TRBJ2-2; D unresolved. Germline CDR1 reads SGHVS; CDR2 reads FQNEAQ. Between the trimmed V and J ends, which lost 5 bases and 6 bases, there was a span of 13 bases. CDR3 length: 14 residues. CDR3 DNA: TGTGCCAGCAGCCATCCTTACCCGGCCGGGGAGCTGTTTTTT. Protein: CASSHPYPAGELFF.

This rearrangement joins TRBV7-9 to TRBJ2-3, with D perhaps matching TRBD1 or TRBD2 (5 bases each). CDR3 length: 17 amino acids. Trimming removed 5 bases at V and 6 bases at J, with 24 bases between. Germline CDR1 and CDR2: SEHNR and FQNEAQ (reference sequence). The CDR3 protein is CASSPSPVGVWLDTQYF. In DNA form, the CDR3 reads TGTGCCAGCAGCCCAAGTCCAGTGGGGGTGTGGTTGGATACGCAGTATTTT.

The rearrangement uses TRBV28 and TRBJ1-2; 10 bases are shared with TRBD1. The CDR3 has 16 amino acids. Germline V gene data show CDR1 as MDHEN and CDR2 as SYDVKM. Trimming took 4 bases from V and 4 from J; bases not matched to a gene: 9. For the CDR3, the DNA is TGTGCCAGCAGTTCCTTGACAGGGGGCGCAAGCTATGGCTACACCTTC. Its translation: CASSSLTGGASYGYTF.

The V and J genes are TRBV7-2 and TRBJ2-7; TRBD2 might be the D (5 bases). Trimming took off 1 base at V and 7 bases at J, with 11 bases between the two ends. The CDR3 consists of 13 residues. Germline-derived CDR1 and CDR2 are SGHTA and FQGNSA. The CDR3 region has the DNA TGTGCCAGCAGCTTAGATGGGAGCCTTGAGCAGTACTTC. Translation gives CASSLDGSLEQYF.

The CDR3 region is CASSESGEQYF. The CDR3 DNA reads TGTGCCAGCAGTGAATCGGGAGAGCAGTACTTC. This chain links TRBV6-1 with TRBJ2-7; D might be TRBD2 (5 bases). With 2 bases removed from V and 7 bases from J, the gap between germline ends came to 6 bases. The CDR3 runs 11 residues. From germline, CDR1 is MNHNS and CDR2 SASEGT.

V is TRBV13 and J is TRBJ1-1; the D gene is possibly TRBD1 (5 bases). CDR1 and CDR2 from the germline V gene are PRHDT and FYEKMQ (reference sequence). The CDR3 totals 14 residues. V shed 0 bases and J shed 3 bases, with 8 bases lying between them. The CDR3 here is CASSLGGGDTEAFF. The CDR3 nucleotides are TGTGCCAGCAGCTTAGGGGGAGGGGACACTGAAGCTTTCTTT. Complete variable domain (other parts from reference TRBV13 and TRBJ1-1): AAGVIQSPRHLIKEKRETATLKCYPIPRHDTVYWYQQGPGQDPQFLISFYEKMQSDKGSIPDRFSAQQFSDYHSELNMSSLELGDSALYFCASSLGGGDTEAFFGQGTRLTVV.

This clone has only one observation. The chain uses TRBV7-6 and TRBJ1-1; 7 positions match TRBD1. Trimming took 5 bases from V and 0 from J; bases not matched to a gene: 6. CDR3 size: 15 residues. Germline CDR1 SGHVS, CDR2 FNYEAQ. Written as DNA, the CDR3 is TGTGCCAGCAGCCCCCGGACAGGTTTGAACACTGAAGCTTTCTTT. It is translated as CASSPRTGLNTEAFF.

This chain joins TRBV6-1 and TRBJ2-7; D is ambiguous. Trimming left V 5 bases short and J 4 bases short, with 21 bases between. Germline V lookup: CDR1 MNHNS, CDR2 SASEGT. This CDR3 has 16 amino acids. The CDR3 DNA follows: TGTGCCAGCAGTCAAGACCCAAATTGGGTGTTATACGAGCAGTACTTC. Translating gives CASSQDPNWVLYEQYF.

This chain uses TRBV7-3 with TRBJ1-1; D gene uncertain. V was pared by 2 bases and J by 4 bases, with 11 bases between. The CDR3 sequence is 14 residues long. The germline gives CDR1 SGHTA, CDR2 FQGTGA. CDR3 in amino acids: CASSLLGYSTEAFF. The CDR3 bases are TGTGCCAGCAGCTTACTCGGGTATAGCACTGAAGCTTTCTTT.

The V and J genes are TRBV7-9 and TRBJ1-4; 8 nucleotides line up with TRBD1. CDR3 length: 15 amino acids. Looked up from germline, CDR1 is SEHNR and CDR2 is FQNEAQ (reference sequence). With V trimmed by 7 bases and J by 8 bases, 12 bases remained unmatched. This CDR3 reads CASTSDRVPGEKLFF. DNA for the CDR3: TGTGCCAGCACCTCGGACAGGGTCCCGGGGGAAAAACTGTTTTTT.

The V call is TRBV2, the J call TRBJ2-5; D may be TRBD2 (7 bases). V was clipped by 10 bases and J by 4 bases, with 13 bases between them. Germline loops: CDR1 SNHLY, CDR2 FYNNEI. The CDR3 extends over 12 amino acids. Here the CDR3 reads CAIGGALETQYF. The CDR3 coding sequence is TGTGCCATAGGGGGGGCCTTAGAGACCCAGTACTTC.